Listed here is a single T cell receptor beta chain. Assay used: immunoSEQ multiplex PCR; TCRdb lists only in-frame clones, some missing. The top ten clones hold 13% to 15% of a sample with about 45,000 clones, roughly 90% of them seen once. The data were obtained in a study of blood T cell repertoires in COVID-19. V shed 8 bases, J shed 6 bases, and the junction held 4 bases outside the gene matches. This CDR3 has 13 residues. Germline CDR1 reads SGHTA; CDR2 reads FQGNSA. Sequencing was performed on peripheral blood. This TCR was sampled from a human donor in a cohort sampled during active COVID-19. The chain links TRBV7-2 to TRBJ2-2; 9 positions agree with TRBD1. This chain's CDR3 is CASRTGGAGELFF. CDR3 nucleotides: TGTGCCAGCCGAACAGGGGGCGCCGGGGAGCTGTTTTTT.